The 30 T cell receptor beta chains below all came from one sample that was sequenced in a study of T cell repertoires in ileal Crohn's disease. The method was immunoSEQ multiplex PCR; TCRdb's version includes in-frame clones alone and lacks a portion of them. The sample lists under 13,000 clones, roughly 91% occurring once. As to time point: inflamed ileum from the surgical specimen. Sequences were obtained from ileal tissue. These receptors were collected from an adult with Crohn's disease.

This clone was observed a single time. The chain employs TRBV29-1 and TRBJ1-3, with unresolved D. The germline gives CDR1 SQVTM, CDR2 ANQGSEA. The CDR3 has 13 amino acids. V lost 6 bases, J lost 0 bases, and 9 bases lay in between. CDR3: CSVATISGNTIYF. The CDR3 DNA reads TGCAGCGTCGCGACCATCTCTGGAAACACCATATATTTT.

This clone has only one observation. This chain links TRBV2 with TRBJ1-5; D call uncertain. In germline, CDR1 is SNHLY, CDR2 FYNNEI. CDR3 length: 13 amino acids. Trimming left V 4 bases short and J 1 base short, with 5 bases between. The CDR3 here is CASSGWSNQPQHF. CDR3 nucleotides: TGTGCCAGCAGTGGCTGGAGCAATCAGCCCCAGCATTTT.

A single count supports this clone. This chain connects TRBV11-1 to TRBJ1-3, with no clear D. The V end lost 5 bases, the J end lost 1 base, and 6 bases lay between the germline ends. Looked up from germline, CDR1 is SGHAT and CDR2 is FQDESV (reference sequence). This CDR3 has 13 amino acids. This CDR3 reads CASSPESGNTIYF. CDR3 DNA sequence: TGTGCCAGCAGCCCAGAATCTGGAAACACCATATATTTT.

V gene TRBV5-4 combines with J gene TRBJ2-1; 10 bases line up with TRBD1. This CDR3 spans 15 amino acids. From germline, CDR1 is SGHNT and CDR2 YYREEE (reference sequence). The ends lost 4 bases at V and 5 bases at J; junction bases unmatched: 6. CDR3: CASSDRGRVHNEQFF. For the CDR3, the DNA is TGTGCCAGCAGCGACAGGGGGCGGGTTCACAATGAGCAGTTCTTC.

This chain joins TRBV7-9 and TRBJ1-2; 7 nucleotides match TRBD1. Per germline, CDR1 SEHNR and CDR2 FQNEAQ (reference sequence). The V segment lost 4 bases and the J segment 8 bases; nucleotides outside the gene matches: 10. CDR3 length: 14 residues. The CDR3: CASSSSGQLAGYTF. The CDR3 DNA is TGTGCCAGCAGCTCCTCGGGACAGCTAGCCGGCTACACCTTC.

V is TRBV7-2 and J is TRBJ2-7; D unclear. The CDR3 loop spans 15 amino acids. Germline V gene lookup returns CDR1 SGHTA and CDR2 FQGNSA. Trimming pared 2 bases from V and 0 bases from J, leaving 11 bases between. The CDR3 nucleotides are TGTGCCAGCAGCTTAAGGTCGGAATTCTCCTACGAGCAGTACTTC. Amino acid sequence: CASSLRSEFSYEQYF.

The chain couples TRBV11-3 to TRBJ2-2; D call uncertain. Germline V lookup: CDR1 SGHNT, CDR2 YENEEA. This CDR3 region has 14 residues. The germline V and J ends were trimmed by 5 bases and 6 bases, with 13 bases remaining between them. The CDR3 here is CASSQPALSGELFF. In nucleotides, the CDR3 is TGTGCCAGCAGCCAACCCGCGTTATCCGGGGAGCTGTTTTTT.

This clone was found a few times. This sequence joins TRBV19 and TRBJ1-5; 8 nucleotides agree with TRBD1. V lost 4 bases and J lost 5; bases outside the gene matches: 10. The germline CDR1 and CDR2 sequences are LNHDA and SQIVND (reference sequence). The CDR3 runs to 16 residues. CDR3 bases: TGTGCCAGTAGTACTCGACGGACAGGGAGAGATCAGCCCCAGCATTTT. Translation: CASSTRRTGRDQPQHF.

The chain employs TRBV6-1 and TRBJ2-6; D gene unclear. From germline, CDR1 is MNHNS and CDR2 SASEGT. The CDR3 contains 15 residues. Trimming removed 6 bases from V and 1 base from J, with 10 bases in between. The chain's CDR3 is CASRTERSGANVLTF. DNA of the CDR3: TGTGCCAGCAGGACGGAACGATCTGGGGCCAACGTCCTGACTTTC.

CDR3 nucleotide sequence: TGTGCCAGTACAGGGGGGACTGGAAACACCATATATTTT. Translated: CASTGGTGNTIYF. The gene calls are TRBV19 and TRBJ1-3; 7 bases match TRBD1. This CDR3 spans 13 amino acids. The germline CDR1 and CDR2 sequences are LNHDA and SQIVND (reference sequence). J lost 2 bases, V lost 7 bases, and 2 bases had no gene match.

The V and J genes are TRBV6-1 and TRBJ1-5, with D perhaps matching TRBD1 (5 bases). Germline values: CDR1 MNHNS, CDR2 SASEGT. The CDR3 is 15 residues long. Trimming left V 2 bases short and J 4 bases short, with 12 bases between. The CDR3 spells CASSEWGGRNQPQHF. The DNA for the CDR3 is TGTGCCAGCAGTGAATGGGGCGGACGAAATCAGCCCCAGCATTTT.

Regarding this clone: A read error may account for a junction end that differs from germline. V is TRBV30 and J is TRBJ1-1; D might be TRBD1 (5 bases). The CDR3 has 15 residues. CDR1 GTSNPN and CDR2 SVGIG come from the germline V gene (reference sequence). The CDR3 nucleotides are TGTGCCTGGAGTCCTAGCGGGGGGTTGAATACTGAAGCTTTCTTT. Encoded protein: CAWSPSGGLNTEAFF.

The chain combines TRBV30 with TRBJ1-2, with D tentatively TRBD1 (6 bases). Looked up from germline, CDR1 is GTSNPN and CDR2 is SVGIG (reference sequence). The V gene lost 3 bases and the J gene lost 4 bases, with 15 bases spanning the gap. This CDR3 has 14 amino acids. CDR3 amino acids: CAWRKTGSSYGYTF. CDR3 DNA: TGTGCCTGGAGAAAAACAGGGTCTTCCTATGGCTACACCTTC.

This rearrangement joins TRBV7-2 to TRBJ2-1, with D unresolved. Trimming removed 2 bases from V and 9 bases from J, with 11 bases in between. From germline, CDR1 is SGHTA and CDR2 FQGNSA. The CDR3 runs 13 residues. The chain's CDR3 is CASSLRQFGEQFF. CDR3 nucleotides: TGTGCCAGCAGCTTACGGCAATTCGGTGAGCAGTTCTTC.

The chain is built from TRBV11-2 and TRBJ1-2; TRBD1 agrees at 12 bases. This CDR3 spans 15 amino acids. Per the germline V gene, CDR1 is SGHAT and CDR2 is FQNNGV. V was pared by 4 bases and J by 3 bases, with 3 bases of the junction left unmatched. DNA of the CDR3: TGTGCCAGCAGCTCAAGGGACAGGGGGCACTATGGCTACACCTTC. It yields the protein CASSSRDRGHYGYTF.

The count of this clone is one. Here the CDR3 reads CAIRFGLAADTQYF. The CDR3 DNA sequence: TGTGCCATCAGATTTGGACTAGCGGCAGATACGCAGTATTTT. The chain recombines TRBV10-3 with TRBJ2-3, with 10 bases fitting TRBD2. The germline V gene has CDR1 ENHRY and CDR2 SYGVKD. The CDR3 extends over 14 amino acids. V was pared by 6 bases and J by 4 bases, with 4 bases of the junction left unmatched.

This clone has just one count. V is TRBV6-1 and J is TRBJ2-5; 7 nucleotides line up with TRBD1. Per germline, CDR1 MNHNS and CDR2 SASEGT. V shed 4 bases and J 2 bases; nucleotides not matched to a gene: 1. This CDR3 is 13 amino acids long. The CDR3 sequence: CASSVTGQETQYF. In DNA form, the CDR3 reads TGTGCCAGCAGTGTGACAGGGCAAGAGACCCAGTACTTC.

The chain links TRBV10-3 to TRBJ2-4, with D perhaps TRBD1 (5 bases). Germline V gene sequence: CDR1 ENHRY, CDR2 SYGVKD. There are 13 residues in the CDR3. Trimming cost V 0 bases and J 10 bases, with 10 bases left between them. The CDR3 nucleotides read TGTGCCATCAGTGAGTCGCAGGGTATAATTCAGTACTTC. Translation: CAISESQGIIQYF.

The chain uses TRBV10-3 and TRBJ2-5; D is tentatively TRBD1 or TRBD2 (5 bases each). The J call may not be correct, given that the DNA end is closer to TRBJ2-7. The CDR3 contains 14 residues. The germline V gene has CDR1 ENHRY and CDR2 SYGVKD. In DNA form, the CDR3 reads TGTGCCACCGGGACCCCCAAAAGCTCCTACGAGCAGTACTTC. Residues: CATGTPKSSYEQYF.

This clone was seen a handful of times. This sequence joins TRBV5-1 and TRBJ2-7; 9 positions match TRBD1. CDR1 is SGHRS and CDR2 is YFSETQ in the germline V gene. V shed 3 bases, J shed 1 base, and the junction held 2 bases outside the gene matches. CDR3 length: 14 amino acids. CDR3 region: CASSSGQGSYEQYF. As DNA, the CDR3 is TGCGCCAGCAGCTCGGGACAGGGATCCTACGAGCAGTACTTC.

This sequence joins TRBV5-1 and TRBJ1-1, with 7 positions matching TRBD1. The CDR3 length is 13 residues. Germline V CDR1 and CDR2: SGHRS, YFSETQ. V lost 0 bases to trimming and J lost 8 bases; unmatched junction nucleotides: 4. The CDR3 is CASSLDRGGEAFF. CDR3 DNA: TGCGCCAGCAGCTTGGACAGGGGCGGGGAAGCTTTCTTT.

This chain connects TRBV2 to TRBJ1-6; maybe TRBD1 (5 bases). V was shortened by 4 bases and J by 1 base, with 11 bases between the two germline ends. CDR1 is SNHLY and CDR2 is FYNNEI in the germline V gene. This CDR3 contains 16 residues. CDR3 sequence reads: CASSAAEGSYNSPLHF. In nucleotides, the CDR3 is TGTGCCAGCAGTGCGGCCGAGGGGTCCTATAATTCACCCCTCCACTTT.

J is TRBJ1-1 and V is TRBV7-6; maybe TRBD1 (6 bases). V lost 2 bases to trimming and J lost 1 base, with 17 bases between them. Germline V gene data show CDR1 as SGHVS and CDR2 as FNYEAQ. This CDR3 has 17 residues. The CDR3 is CASSLNRAGVSNTEAFF. In nucleotides, the CDR3 is TGTGCCAGCAGCTTAAACAGGGCGGGGGTGTCGAACACTGAAGCTTTCTTT.

The chain carries TRBV5-1 and TRBJ2-5; no clear D. Germline V gives CDR1 SGHRS, CDR2 YFSETQ. The CDR3 totals 13 residues. Trimming left V 5 bases short and J 5 bases short, with 13 bases between. CDR3 in amino acids: CASSSQLGETQYF. For the CDR3, the DNA is TGCGCCAGCAGTTCACAGTTGGGGGAGACCCAGTACTTC.

The CDR3 sequence is CASSELGENEQFF. CDR3 DNA sequence: TGTGCCAGCAGTGAGTTAGGGGAAAATGAGCAGTTCTTC. The J gene is TRBJ2-1, the V gene TRBV2; maybe TRBD1 (5 bases). V was trimmed by 3 bases and J by 7 bases, leaving 10 bases between them. CDR1 and CDR2 from the germline V gene are SNHLY and FYNNEI. The CDR3 length is 13 residues. Supplemented by reference TRBV2 and TRBJ2-1, the full variable domain reads EPEVTQTPSHQVTQMGQEVILRCVPISNHLYFYWYRQILGQKVEFLVSFYNNEISEKSEIFDDQFSVERPDGSNFTLKIRSTKLEDSAMYFCASSELGENEQFFGPGTRLTVL.

This rearrangement joins TRBV2 to TRBJ1-2; 9 nucleotides align to TRBD1. The V gene's germline CDR1 is SNHLY and CDR2 FYNNEI. This CDR3 region has 13 residues. V lost 5 bases to trimming and J lost 8 bases; unmatched junction nucleotides: 6. The CDR3 region has the DNA TGTGCCAGCAGTCCCGGGACAGGGTACGGCTACACCTTC. Its translation: CASSPGTGYGYTF. Full variable domain (remainder filled in from reference TRBV2 and TRBJ1-2): EPEVTQTPSHQVTQMGQEVILRCVPISNHLYFYWYRQILGQKVEFLVSFYNNEISEKSEIFDDQFSVERPDGSNFTLKIRSTKLEDSAMYFCASSPGTGYGYTFGSGTRLTVV.

The V and J genes are TRBV19 and TRBJ1-3; no firm D call. The germline V gene has CDR1 LNHDA and CDR2 SQIVND (reference sequence). Trimming removed 7 bases from V and 0 bases from J, with 13 bases in between. The CDR3 length is 15 residues. The CDR3 coding sequence is TGTGCCAGTACCCCCTCCCGAACCTCTGGAAACACCATATATTTT. Translating it yields CASTPSRTSGNTIYF.

The V and J genes are TRBV2 and TRBJ2-2; 9 bases map to TRBD2. Germline V gene lookup returns CDR1 SNHLY and CDR2 FYNNEI. The ends lost 0 bases at V and 2 bases at J; junction bases unmatched: 1. This CDR3 contains 16 residues. Written as DNA, the CDR3 is TGTGCCAGCAGTGAAGCTAGCGGGAGCAACACCGGGGAGCTGTTTTTT. It yields the protein CASSEASGSNTGELFF.

The chain employs TRBV10-3 and TRBJ2-3; 7 bases match TRBD2. The CDR3 sequence is 14 residues long. Trimming at V came to 6 bases and at J to 2 bases, leaving 5 bases not matched to a gene. Germline-derived CDR1 and CDR2 are ENHRY and SYGVKD. The CDR3 region has the DNA TGTGCCATCAGGGGGGGGATAATCACAGATACGCAGTATTTT. This gives the protein CAIRGGIITDTQYF.

J is TRBJ1-3 and V is TRBV28; TRBD1 might be the D (5 bases). The CDR3 is 17 amino acids. Germline V gene sequence: CDR1 MDHEN, CDR2 SYDVKM. V dropped 5 bases and J dropped 0 bases, with 17 bases sitting between them. This CDR3 reads CASSQGGVQGSGNTIYF. Here the CDR3 DNA reads TGTGCCAGCAGTCAAGGAGGGGTGCAGGGCTCTGGAAACACCATATATTTT. Using reference TRBV28 and TRBJ1-3 for the parts outside the CDR3, the full variable domain is DVKVTQSSRYLVKRTGEKVFLECVQDMDHENMFWYRQDPGLGLRLIYFSYDVKMKEKGDIPEGYSVSREKKERFSLILESASTNQTSMYLCASSQGGVQGSGNTIYFGEGSWLTVV.